This record covers a single T cell receptor (beta chain). Antigen specificity is unknown. The data stem from a study of T cells after posttransplantation cyclophosphamide. Regarding the study as a whole: Later post-transplant blood repertoires were often dominated by donor CD8+ memory clones.

Measured with immunoSEQ multiplex PCR; TCRdb has only the in-frame clones, and not every one. Of about 31,000 clones in the sample, 75% to 95% are singletons; the top ten hold 0.1%. Cells defined as naive were viable CD3+CD4+ or CD3+CD8+ and CCR7+CD45RA+CD45RO-CD95-CD27+CD28+. This related bone marrow graft donor gave peripheral blood on the day of marrow donation. Sequences were obtained from naive CD4+ T cells sorted from blood. The clonotype was recovered from a man younger than 45 in good health and a related stem cell transplant donor.

DNA for the CDR3: TGTGCCAGCAGCGCCACAGGGATTTATGGCTACACCTTC. As protein: CASSATGIYGYTF. The rearrangement links TRBV9 to TRBJ1-2; D is perhaps TRBD1 (6 bases). The V end lost 3 bases, the J end lost 5 bases, and 11 bases lay between the germline ends. This CDR3 has 13 residues. Germline CDR1 is SGDLS and CDR2 is YYNGEE.